Listed here are 21 T cell receptor beta chains from one sample, sequenced in a study of CXCR3-negative and CXCR3-positive naive CD8 T cells. The study made its TRB cDNA libraries by 5' RACE, adding UMI labels. TCRdb reworked the 5' RACE reads into one entry per CDR3 protein, no DNA. The data show approximately 140,000 distinct CDR3 sequences, and the top ten clones hold about 0.28%. Study-wide results and caveats: Researchers report that CXCR3-positive naive cells carry more hydrophobic TRB CDR3s than CXCR3-negative naive cells.

Antigens for these TCRs are unknown. Sequencing used naive CXCR3+ CD8+ T cells from blood. Subset in this sample: CD45RO-CCR7+CD27+CD95- naive CD8+ T cells expressing CXCR3 (TNR3+). These receptors all stem from a human donor in good health. Some clones in this sample may be carry-over from other donors' samples.

J is TRBJ1-1 and V is TRBV20-1. Germline values: CDR1 DFQATT, CDR2 SNEGSKA (reference sequence). The CDR3 length is 12 residues. The CDR3: CSARDRFTEAFF.

The rearrangement uses TRBV21-1 and TRBJ1-1. TRBV21-1 is labeled a pseudogene. This CDR3 is 14 amino acids long. The CDR3 loop is CASRGLPPNTEALF.

The CDR3 spells CAISEDRQETQYF. The chain employs TRBV10-3 and TRBJ2-5; TCRdb outputs TRBD1, but without DNA this stays unchecked. The CDR3 is 13 amino acids. Germline CDR1 is ENHRY and CDR2 is SYGVKD.

The chain employs TRBV6-6 and TRBJ2-7; as DNA is missing, the TRBD1 call by TCRdb cannot be tested. The CDR3 covers 14 residues. Germline V gene lookup returns CDR1 MNHNY and CDR2 SVGAGI (reference sequence). This chain's CDR3 is CASSYGAGVSEQYF.

The chain employs TRBV29-1 and TRBJ1-1; TCRdb's D call, TRBD1, is unchecked because there is no DNA. The germline CDR1 and CDR2 sequences are SQVTM and ANQGSEA. This CDR3 comprises 11 residues. CDR3 sequence: CSVTGAAEAFF.

The chain combines TRBV25-1 with TRBJ2-7; the D call of TRBD1 rests on TCRdb alone, since no DNA is present to check it. CDR1 is MGHDK and CDR2 is SYGVNS in the germline V gene. CDR3 length: 18 residues. CDR3 loop: CASSEVEFIGKEDEEQYF.

The chain joins TRBV4-2 to TRBJ2-2; the D gene TCRdb calls, TRBD2, cannot be checked with no DNA. Germline V gene sequence: CDR1 LGHNA, CDR2 YNFKEQ. The CDR3 is 16 amino acids. CDR3 residues: CASSQLGLANTGELFF.

This chain connects TRBV5-1 to TRBJ2-7. This CDR3 has 13 residues. CDR1 is SGHRS and CDR2 is YFSETQ in the germline V gene. This CDR3 reads CASTVGVNYERYF.

V gene TRBV29-1 combines with J gene TRBJ2-3; TCRdb designates TRBD2, a call that cannot be tested without DNA. Germline V gene data show CDR1 as SQVTM and CDR2 as ANQGSEA. This CDR3 is 16 amino acids long. The CDR3 loop is CSVTGLAGAITDTQYF.

The rearrangement links TRBV5-4 to TRBJ2-3; as DNA is missing, the TRBD2 call by TCRdb cannot be tested. The V gene's germline CDR1 is SGHNT and CDR2 YYREEE (reference sequence). The CDR3 extends over 12 amino acids. CDR3 sequence reads: CASSLGFEGQYF.

V usage is TRBV7-9 and J usage is TRBJ2-3; the D call of TRBD2 rests on TCRdb alone, since no DNA is present to check it. The CDR3 runs 16 residues. CDR1 and CDR2 (germline): SEHNR, FQNEAQ (reference sequence). The CDR3 here is CASSLKREGPTDTQYF.

V and J are TRBV28 and TRBJ2-7; the TRBD2 assignment by TCRdb is unverifiable without DNA. The CDR3 runs to 17 residues. Per germline, CDR1 MDHEN and CDR2 SYDVKM. CDR3 protein: CASSSGVSGVDSYEQYF. Supplemented by reference TRBV28 and TRBJ2-7, the full variable domain reads DVKVTQSSRYLVKRTGEKVFLECVQDMDHENMFWYRQDPGLGLRLIYFSYDVKMKEKGDIPEGYSVSREKKERFSLILESASTNQTSMYLCASSSGVSGVDSYEQYFGPGTRLTVT.

The rearrangement links TRBV4-3 to TRBJ2-7; the TCRdb call, TRBD1, lacks DNA for checking. The CDR3 contains 16 residues. Germline lookup yields CDR1 LGHNA and CDR2 YSLEER. CDR3 protein: CASSHHRDRGSYEQYF.

The chain couples TRBV9 to TRBJ1-1; TCRdb gives TRBD1 as the D gene, but with no DNA this cannot be confirmed. The length of the CDR3 is 13 residues. CDR1 and CDR2 from the germline V gene are SGDLS and YYNGEE. CDR3: CASSELGRAEAFF.

The V and J genes are TRBV29-1 and TRBJ2-7; TCRdb's D call, TRBD1, is unchecked because there is no DNA. The germline CDR1 and CDR2 sequences are SQVTM and ANQGSEA. This CDR3 comprises 12 residues. CDR3 residues: CSVADSAYEQYF.

The V and J genes are TRBV5-6 and TRBJ1-1. The germline gives CDR1 SGHDT, CDR2 YYEEEE. The CDR3 has 12 amino acids. The CDR3 region is CASSSGPLRGFF.

The chain recombines TRBV7-6 with TRBJ2-3; TCRdb reports TRBD2, a call that lacks DNA to check it against. Per germline, CDR1 SGHVS and CDR2 FNYEAQ. The CDR3 runs 17 residues. CDR3 loop: CASSQELAGGFADTQYF.

V is TRBV2 and J is TRBJ2-2; there is no DNA to check the TCRdb D call of TRBD2. The CDR3 consists of 16 residues. Per germline, CDR1 SNHLY and CDR2 FYNNEI. The chain's CDR3 is CASRHFPAGPTGELFF.

The chain is built from TRBV7-2 and TRBJ2-1; TCRdb designates TRBD2, a call that cannot be tested without DNA. The CDR3 totals 14 residues. Germline values: CDR1 SGHTA, CDR2 FQGNSA. CDR3 in amino acids: CASSLIAGGNEQFF.

The rearrangement links TRBV2 to TRBJ2-7; with no DNA, the TCRdb D assignment of TRBD1 cannot be verified. Germline assignment: CDR1 SNHLY and CDR2 FYNNEI. There are 13 residues in the CDR3. CDR3 protein: CASRRQGTYEQYF. Complete variable domain (other parts from reference TRBV2 and TRBJ2-7): EPEVTQTPSHQVTQMGQEVILRCVPISNHLYFYWYRQILGQKVEFLVSFYNNEISEKSEIFDDQFSVERPDGSNFTLKIRSTKLEDSAMYFCASRRQGTYEQYFGPGTRLTVT.

The CDR3 region is CATSPRTGGYNEQFF. The V gene is TRBV15, the J gene TRBJ2-1; checking the TCRdb D call of TRBD1 is not possible without DNA. The CDR3 runs 15 residues. The germline gives CDR1 LNHNV, CDR2 YYDKDF (reference sequence). Together with reference TRBV15 and TRBJ2-1, the CDR3 gives the full variable domain: DAMVIQNPRYQVTQFGKPVTLSCSQTLNHNVMYWYQQKSSQAPKLLFHYYDKDFNNEADTPDNFQSRRPNTSFCFLDIRSPGLGDTAMYLCATSPRTGGYNEQFFGPGTRLTVL.